Shown below are 28 T cell receptor beta chains from a single sample sequenced in a study of T cell responses to AZD1222 COVID-19 vaccine. The method was immunoSEQ multiplex PCR; TCRdb's version includes in-frame clones alone and lacks a portion of them. This sample has 75,000 to 100,000 clones, with approximately 91% found just once. Sequenced here: peripheral blood, sampled on day 0 of AZD1222 vaccination. Receptor source: an adult in good health.

The chain employs TRBV5-1 and TRBJ1-6, with 8 bases aligning to TRBD1. Germline loops: CDR1 SGHRS, CDR2 YFSETQ. The CDR3 contains 17 residues. Trimming at V came to 0 bases and at J to 2 bases, leaving 4 bases not matched to a gene. The CDR3 nucleotides are TGCGCCAGCAGCTTGGACCTACAGGGGGCCTATAATTCACCCCTCCACTTT. The encoded protein is CASSLDLQGAYNSPLHF.

The chain recombines TRBV11-2 with TRBJ2-7, with 8 bases identical to TRBD1. The V segment lost 4 bases and the J segment 3 bases; nucleotides outside the gene matches: 2. From germline, CDR1 is SGHAT and CDR2 FQNNGV. There are 13 residues in the CDR3. CDR3 residues: CASSSGQGYEQYF. CDR3 sequence (DNA): TGTGCCAGCAGCTCTGGACAGGGCTACGAGCAGTACTTC.

This clone was observed a single time. The chain links TRBV13 to TRBJ1-1; the D gene is possibly TRBD1 (5 bases). Germline-derived CDR1 and CDR2 are PRHDT and FYEKMQ (reference sequence). Deletions cut 2 bases from V and 4 bases from J, with 11 bases between. CDR3 size: 14 residues. CDR3 bases: TGTGCCAGCAGCTTATCAGGGAGGGGCACTGAAGCTTTCTTT. Amino acids: CASSLSGRGTEAFF.

The chain employs TRBV14 and TRBJ2-7, with D uncertain. This CDR3 is built from 12 residues. Germline V gene sequence: CDR1 SGHDN, CDR2 FVKESK. Trimming left V 4 bases short and J 4 bases short, with 8 bases between. As DNA, the CDR3 is TGTGCCAGCAGCCCGTTTGGTTACGAGCAGTACTTC. This encodes CASSPFGYEQYF.

The V gene is TRBV7-9, the J gene TRBJ2-2, with TRBD1 matching over 9 bases. The V gene's germline CDR1 is SEHNR and CDR2 FQNEAQ (reference sequence). This CDR3 comprises 15 residues. Losses at the gene ends were 3 bases for V and 7 bases for J; bases not matched to a gene: 6. The CDR3 loop reads CASSFRTGVVGELFF. The CDR3 nucleotides read TGTGCCAGCAGCTTTCGGACAGGGGTGGTCGGGGAGCTGTTTTTT. The full variable domain, in which reference TRBV7-9 and TRBJ2-2 provide the parts outside the CDR3, is DTGVSQNPRHKITKRGQNVTFRCDPISEHNRLYWYRQTLGQGPEFLTYFQNEAQLEKSRLLSDRFSAERPKGSFSTLEIQRTEQGDSAMYLCASSFRTGVVGELFFGEGSRLTVL.

CDR3 coding DNA: TGTGCCAGTAGGGGGGACAGCAGTAATTCACCCCTCCACTTT. Encoded protein: CASRGDSSNSPLHF. V is TRBV7-9 and J is TRBJ1-6, with TRBD1 matching over 7 bases. The CDR3 runs to 14 residues. J gave up 6 bases and V 9 bases, and 8 bases lay outside the gene matches. Germline V CDR1 and CDR2: SEHNR, FQNEAQ (reference sequence).

The chain carries TRBV27 and TRBJ2-3, with 9 positions matching TRBD2. Germline assignment: CDR1 MNHEY and CDR2 SMNVEV (reference sequence). The junction had 7 bases not matched to a gene; V was cut back by 11 bases and J by 4 bases. This CDR3 spans 13 amino acids. The CDR3, as DNA: TGTGCCGCGCGGCGGGAGGGCGCAGATACGCAGTATTTT. The encoded protein is CAARREGADTQYF.

This clone showed up just once. This chain links TRBV5-1 with TRBJ1-2; possible D gene TRBD1, 5 bases. CDR3 size: 15 residues. From germline, CDR1 is SGHRS and CDR2 YFSETQ. V was shortened by 0 bases and J by 8 bases, with 17 bases between the two germline ends. The CDR3 loop reads CASSLAGERGGGYTF. CDR3 in DNA: TGCGCCAGCAGCTTGGCCGGGGAAAGGGGAGGAGGCTACACCTTC.

The rearrangement joins TRBV25-1 to TRBJ1-1, with D possibly matching TRBD1 (5 bases). Trimming took off 2 bases at V and 0 bases at J, with 7 bases between the two ends. The CDR3 extends over 14 amino acids. Germline lookup yields CDR1 MGHDK and CDR2 SYGVNS. The CDR3 DNA reads as TGTGCCAGCAGTGAAGGACATTTGAACACTGAAGCTTTCTTT. Its protein product is CASSEGHLNTEAFF.

In its sample, this clone was seen a few times. The gene calls are TRBV5-1 and TRBJ2-3; D perhaps matches TRBD2 (5 bases). The germline V gene has CDR1 SGHRS and CDR2 YFSETQ. This CDR3 is built from 12 residues. Deletions cut 0 bases from V and 11 bases from J, with 10 bases between. The CDR3 sequence is CASSLGEREQYF. The CDR3 coding sequence is TGCGCCAGCAGCTTGGGGGAGAGAGAGCAGTATTTT.

For the CDR3, the DNA is TGTGCCACCAGCAGTGTTGTTTTGGGTAGCGGGAGAGACGAGCAGTACTTC. Amino acids: CATSSVVLGSGRDEQYF. The chain combines TRBV15 with TRBJ2-7; 9 bases line up with TRBD2. The length of the CDR3 is 17 residues. Germline CDR1 LNHNV, CDR2 YYDKDF (reference sequence). Losses at the gene ends were 3 bases for V and 5 bases for J; bases not matched to a gene: 14.

V and J are TRBV13 and TRBJ2-3; the D call may be TRBD1 or TRBD2 (5 bases each). The germline gives CDR1 PRHDT, CDR2 FYEKMQ (reference sequence). This CDR3 has 16 amino acids. Trimming cost V 5 bases and J 8 bases, with 23 bases left between them. This chain's CDR3 is CASSQGAARLRGTQYF. The CDR3 DNA reads TGTGCCAGCAGCCAGGGTGCGGCCAGGCTGAGGGGTACGCAGTATTTT.

This chain joins TRBV15 and TRBJ1-2, with 9 bases fitting TRBD1. The trim removed 7 bases at V and 8 bases at J, leaving 8 bases unmatched. The length of the CDR3 is 13 residues. Germline CDR1 reads LNHNV; CDR2 reads YYDKDF (reference sequence). CDR3 nucleotides: TGTGCCACCACCTCTTTCGGACAGGGGGGCTACACCTTC. This translates into CATTSFGQGGYTF.

CDR3 DNA sequence: TGTGCCAGCAGTTCCGGCATGAACACTGAAGCTTTCTTT. It specifies CASSSGMNTEAFF. The V gene is TRBV12-3 or TRBV12-4, the J gene TRBJ1-1; no clear D. Trimming left V 4 bases short and J 0 bases short, with 6 bases between. CDR3 length equals 13 residues.

The chain is built from TRBV27 and TRBJ1-1, with D hard to call. Deletions cut 3 bases from V and 3 bases from J, with 8 bases between. Germline CDR1 MNHEY, CDR2 SMNVEV (reference sequence). The CDR3 is made up of 13 amino acids. CDR3 bases: TGTGCCAGCAGTTTTAAGGTGGACACTGAAGCTTTCTTT. Protein: CASSFKVDTEAFF.

CDR3 sequence reads: CASSPGGAGTGELFF. Written as DNA, the CDR3 is TGTGCCAGCAGCCCAGGGGGCGCCGGCACCGGGGAGCTGTTTTTT. This chain links TRBV5-4 with TRBJ2-2; 8 bases are a match to TRBD1. With V trimmed by 4 bases and J by 4 bases, 6 bases remained unmatched. The CDR3 is made up of 15 amino acids. Germline CDR1 reads SGHNT; CDR2 reads YYREEE (reference sequence).

The chain joins TRBV7-8 to TRBJ1-6; TRBD1 might be the D (5 bases). Germline assignment: CDR1 SGHVS and CDR2 FQNEAQ. CDR3 length: 14 residues. Trimming stripped 5 bases from V and 13 bases from J, with 18 bases between. CDR3 region: CASSRHDGGSPLHF. Written as DNA, the CDR3 is TGTGCCAGCAGCCGTCATGATGGGGGTAGTCCCCTCCACTTT.

V is TRBV4-1 and J is TRBJ1-3; TRBD1 aligns across 11 bases. The CDR3 sequence is 17 residues long. Germline CDR1 is MGHRA and CDR2 is YSYEKL. With V trimmed by 1 base and J by 6 bases, 8 bases remained unmatched. The CDR3 loop is CASSQGTGGEIQNTIYF. The CDR3 DNA follows: TGCGCCAGCAGCCAAGGGACAGGGGGCGAGATCCAAAACACCATATATTTT.

The chain carries TRBV27 and TRBJ1-2; no clear D. This CDR3 comprises 13 residues. Germline V gene sequence: CDR1 MNHEY, CDR2 SMNVEV (reference sequence). V lost 4 bases and J 6 bases, leaving 12 bases between the germline ends. The CDR3 sequence: CASSSRLSDGYTF. The CDR3 DNA sequence: TGTGCCAGCAGTTCTCGACTTTCAGATGGCTACACCTTC.

The chain couples TRBV12-5 to TRBJ2-5; D remains unclear. Germline CDR1 is LGHNT and CDR2 is FRNRAP. The CDR3 runs to 15 residues. V dropped 1 base and J dropped 5 bases, with 14 bases sitting between them. The CDR3 nucleotides read TGTGCTAGTGGTTTGGGAGCTTCCCAACAGGAGACCCAGTACTTC. Translated: CASGLGASQQETQYF. Full variable domain (missing parts from reference TRBV12-5 and TRBJ2-5): DARVTQTPRHKVTEMGQEVTMRCQPILGHNTVFWYRQTMMQGLELLAYFRNRAPLDDSGMPKDRFSAEMPDATLATLKIQPSEPRDSAVYFCASGLGASQQETQYFGPGTRLLVL.

This clone was counted between two and nine times. V usage is TRBV2 and J usage is TRBJ1-5; 9 nucleotides match TRBD1. With 6 bases clipped from V and 9 bases from J, the junction kept 6 bases outside the gene matches. CDR1 and CDR2 (germline): SNHLY, FYNNEI. CDR3 length equals 13 residues. DNA of the CDR3: TGTGCCAGCAGCGTGGGACAGGGCGGGCCCCAGCATTTT. Translated, it gives CASSVGQGGPQHF.

The chain is built from TRBV7-2 and TRBJ2-2; D remains ambiguous. CDR1 SGHTA and CDR2 FQGNSA come from the germline V gene. The CDR3 has 16 residues. With 5 bases removed from V and 0 bases from J, the gap between germline ends came to 13 bases. CDR3 nucleotides: TGTGCCAGCAGCCCCAGGAATTCCGCGAACACCGGGGAGCTGTTTTTT. As protein: CASSPRNSANTGELFF.

In its sample, this clone was seen once. The chain has TRBV24-1 and TRBJ2-7; 11 bases are a match to TRBD1. Germline trimming cut 6 bases from V and 3 bases from J; bases unmatched to any gene: 3. The CDR3 length is 14 residues. Germline CDR1 is KGHDR and CDR2 is SFDVKD. The CDR3 reads CATSSGQGGYEQYF. The CDR3 DNA sequence: TGTGCCACCAGTTCGGGACAGGGGGGCTACGAGCAGTACTTC.

The V gene is TRBV5-1, the J gene TRBJ2-1, with 11 bases fitting TRBD2. Germline trimming cut 2 bases from V and 3 bases from J; bases unmatched to any gene: 4. CDR3 length: 16 residues. Germline CDR1 SGHRS, CDR2 YFSETQ. The CDR3, as DNA: TGCGCCAGCAGCTTAGGGACTAGCGGAGTCTACAATGAGCAGTTCTTC. Translation: CASSLGTSGVYNEQFF.

The rearrangement links TRBV5-1 to TRBJ2-3, with D uncertain. V dropped 0 bases and J dropped 6 bases, with 11 bases sitting between them. The germline V gene encodes CDR1 SGHRS and CDR2 YFSETQ. CDR3 length: 14 amino acids. The CDR3 spells CASSLEVGTDTQYF. In DNA, the CDR3 is TGCGCCAGCAGCTTGGAGGTAGGAACGGATACGCAGTATTTT. The full variable domain, rest sourced from reference TRBV5-1 and TRBJ2-3, is KAGVTQTPRYLIKTRGQQVTLSCSPISGHRSVSWYQQTPGQGLQFLFEYFSETQRNKGNFPGRFSGRQFSNSRSEMNVSTLELGDSALYLCASSLEVGTDTQYFGPGTRLTVL.

The rearrangement uses TRBV10-3 and TRBJ2-5, with 7 bases matching TRBD1. J was trimmed by 3 bases and V by 2 bases; bases with no gene match: 3. The CDR3 covers 14 residues. Germline V lookup: CDR1 ENHRY, CDR2 SYGVKD. CDR3 protein: CAISEPTGKETQYF. The CDR3 coding sequence is TGTGCCATCAGTGAGCCGACAGGGAAAGAGACCCAGTACTTC.

The rearrangement uses TRBV6-4 and TRBJ2-1; D unclear. The CDR3 consists of 15 residues. CDR1 and CDR2 from the germline V gene are MRHNA and SNTAGT. Deletions cut 0 bases from V and 0 bases from J, with 6 bases between. The CDR3 spells CASSDSPSSYNEQFF. The DNA of the CDR3 is TGTGCCAGCAGTGACTCGCCAAGCTCCTACAATGAGCAGTTCTTC.

This chain links TRBV28 with TRBJ2-7, with 7 bases fitting TRBD1. The CDR3 loop spans 13 amino acids. V gave up 6 bases and J gave up 1 base; unmatched junction bases: 3. Germline V gene data show CDR1 as MDHEN and CDR2 as SYDVKM. CDR3 sequence: CASSPGQSYEQYF. The CDR3 DNA is TGTGCCAGCAGCCCGGGACAGTCCTACGAGCAGTACTTC.